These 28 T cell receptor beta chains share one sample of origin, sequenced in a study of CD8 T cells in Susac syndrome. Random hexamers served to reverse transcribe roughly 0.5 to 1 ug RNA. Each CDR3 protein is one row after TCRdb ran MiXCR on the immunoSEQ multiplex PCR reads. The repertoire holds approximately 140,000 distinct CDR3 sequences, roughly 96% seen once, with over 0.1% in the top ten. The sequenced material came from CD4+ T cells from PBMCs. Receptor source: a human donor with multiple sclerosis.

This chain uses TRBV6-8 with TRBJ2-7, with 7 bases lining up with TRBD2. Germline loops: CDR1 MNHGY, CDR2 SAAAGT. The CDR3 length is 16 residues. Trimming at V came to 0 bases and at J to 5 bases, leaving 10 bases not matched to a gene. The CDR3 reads CASSYSRLAVLDEQYF. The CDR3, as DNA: TGTGCCAGCAGTTACTCCCGGCTAGCGGTGCTGGACGAGCAGTACTTC.

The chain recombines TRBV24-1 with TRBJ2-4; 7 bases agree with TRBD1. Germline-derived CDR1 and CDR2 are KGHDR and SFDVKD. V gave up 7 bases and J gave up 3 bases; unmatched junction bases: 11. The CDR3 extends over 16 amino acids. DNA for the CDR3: TGTGCCACCAGCGCACCAAAGGGGGCTGGCAAAAACATTCAGTACTTC. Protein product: CATSAPKGAGKNIQYF.

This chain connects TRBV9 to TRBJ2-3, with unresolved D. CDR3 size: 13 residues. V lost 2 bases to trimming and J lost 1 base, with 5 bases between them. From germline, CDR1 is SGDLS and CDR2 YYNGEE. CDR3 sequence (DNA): TGTGCCAGCAGCGTTGGGGGCACAGATACGCAGTATTTT. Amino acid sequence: CASSVGGTDTQYF.

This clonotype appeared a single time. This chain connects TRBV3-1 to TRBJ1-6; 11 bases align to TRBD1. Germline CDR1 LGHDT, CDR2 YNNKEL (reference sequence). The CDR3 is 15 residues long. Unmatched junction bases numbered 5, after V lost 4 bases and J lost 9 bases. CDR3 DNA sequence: TGTGCCAGCAGCCCCGGGACAGGGGGACGTTCACCCCTCCACTTT. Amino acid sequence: CASSPGTGGRSPLHF.

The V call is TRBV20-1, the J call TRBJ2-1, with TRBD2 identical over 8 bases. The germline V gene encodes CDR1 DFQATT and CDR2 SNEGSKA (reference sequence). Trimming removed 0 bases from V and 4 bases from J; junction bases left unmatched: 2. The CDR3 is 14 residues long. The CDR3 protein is CSARELAVYNEQFF. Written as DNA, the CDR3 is TGCAGTGCTAGAGAACTAGCGGTTTACAATGAGCAGTTCTTC.

The CDR3 DNA is TGTGCCAGCAGTTACTCCCCCGGGACAGACCGAGATACGCAGTATTTT. Its translation: CASSYSPGTDRDTQYF. The chain has TRBV6-2 or TRBV6-3 and TRBJ2-3, with TRBD1 matching over 7 bases. This CDR3 spans 16 amino acids. V shed 0 bases, J shed 5 bases, and the junction held 8 bases outside the gene matches. Germline V gene data show CDR1 as MNHEY and CDR2 as SVGEGT.

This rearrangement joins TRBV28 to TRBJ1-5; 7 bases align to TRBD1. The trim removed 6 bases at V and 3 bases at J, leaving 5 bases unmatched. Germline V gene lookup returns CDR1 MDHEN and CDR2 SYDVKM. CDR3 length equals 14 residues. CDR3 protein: CASSTGAFNQPQHF. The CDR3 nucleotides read TGTGCCAGCAGCACAGGGGCCTTCAATCAGCCCCAGCATTTT.

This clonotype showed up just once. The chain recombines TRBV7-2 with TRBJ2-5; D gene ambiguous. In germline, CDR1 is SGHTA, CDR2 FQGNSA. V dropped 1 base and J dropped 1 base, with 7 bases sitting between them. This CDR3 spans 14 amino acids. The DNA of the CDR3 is TGTGCCAGCAGCTTAGGATCCTCCCAAGAGACCCAGTACTTC. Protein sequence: CASSLGSSQETQYF.

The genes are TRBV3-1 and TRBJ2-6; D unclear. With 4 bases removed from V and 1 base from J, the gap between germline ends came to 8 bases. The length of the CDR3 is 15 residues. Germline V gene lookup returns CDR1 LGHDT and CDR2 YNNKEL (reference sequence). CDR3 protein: CASSRDASGANVLTF. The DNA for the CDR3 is TGTGCCAGCAGCCGAGACGCATCTGGGGCCAACGTCCTGACTTTC.

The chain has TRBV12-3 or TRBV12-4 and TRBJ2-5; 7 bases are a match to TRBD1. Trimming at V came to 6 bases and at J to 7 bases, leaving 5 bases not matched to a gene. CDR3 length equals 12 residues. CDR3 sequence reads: CASSRQGLTQYF. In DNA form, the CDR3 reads TGTGCCAGCAGCAGACAGGGTTTGACCCAGTACTTC.

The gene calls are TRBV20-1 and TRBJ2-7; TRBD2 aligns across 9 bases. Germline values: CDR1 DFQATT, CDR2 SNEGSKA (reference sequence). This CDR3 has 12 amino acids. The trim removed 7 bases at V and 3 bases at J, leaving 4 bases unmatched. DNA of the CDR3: TGCAGTGGGGGGACTAGCTTCTACGAGCAGTACTTC. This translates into CSGGTSFYEQYF.

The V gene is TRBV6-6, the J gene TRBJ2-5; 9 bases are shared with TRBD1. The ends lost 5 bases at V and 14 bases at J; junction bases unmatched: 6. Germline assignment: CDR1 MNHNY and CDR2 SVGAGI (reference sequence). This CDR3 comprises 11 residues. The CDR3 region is CASSTGQGTYF. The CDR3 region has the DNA TGTGCCAGCAGTACGGGACAGGGTACTTACTTC.

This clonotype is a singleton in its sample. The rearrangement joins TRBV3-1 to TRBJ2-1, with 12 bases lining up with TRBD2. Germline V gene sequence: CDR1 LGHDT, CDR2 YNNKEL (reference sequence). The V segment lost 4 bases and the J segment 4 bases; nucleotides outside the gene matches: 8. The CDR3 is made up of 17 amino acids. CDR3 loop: CASSPLLAGGSYNEQFF. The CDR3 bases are TGTGCCAGCAGCCCCCTACTAGCGGGGGGTAGTTACAATGAGCAGTTCTTC.

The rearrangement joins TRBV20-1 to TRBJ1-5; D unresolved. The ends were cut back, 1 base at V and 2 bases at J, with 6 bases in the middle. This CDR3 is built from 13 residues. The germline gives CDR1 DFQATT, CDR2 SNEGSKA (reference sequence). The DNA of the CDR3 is TGCAGTGCTAGAGCAAATCGCAATCAGCCCCAGCATTTT. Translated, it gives CSARANRNQPQHF.

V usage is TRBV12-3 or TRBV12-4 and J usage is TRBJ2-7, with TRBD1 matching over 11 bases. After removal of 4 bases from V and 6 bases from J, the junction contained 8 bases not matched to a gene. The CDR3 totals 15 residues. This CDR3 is CASSSAGTGGREQYF. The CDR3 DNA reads TGTGCCAGCAGTTCCGCCGGGACAGGGGGTCGCGAGCAGTACTTC.

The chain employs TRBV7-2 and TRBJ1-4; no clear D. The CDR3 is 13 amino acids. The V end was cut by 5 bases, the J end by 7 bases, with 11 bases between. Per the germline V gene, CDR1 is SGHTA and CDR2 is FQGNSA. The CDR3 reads CASSRGYAEKLFF. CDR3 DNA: TGTGCCAGCAGCCGGGGATATGCTGAAAAACTGTTTTTT.

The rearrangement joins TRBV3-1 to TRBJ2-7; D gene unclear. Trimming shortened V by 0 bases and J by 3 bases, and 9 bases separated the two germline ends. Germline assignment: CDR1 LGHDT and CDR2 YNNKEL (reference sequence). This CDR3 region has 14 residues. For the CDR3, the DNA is TGTGCCAGCAGCCAAGATACGGGCCGCTACGAGCAGTACTTC. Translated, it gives CASSQDTGRYEQYF.

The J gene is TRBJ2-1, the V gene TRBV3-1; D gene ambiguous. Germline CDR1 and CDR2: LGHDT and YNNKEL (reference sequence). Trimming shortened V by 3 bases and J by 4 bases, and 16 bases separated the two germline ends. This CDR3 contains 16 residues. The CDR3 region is CASSHAPLRLYNEQFF. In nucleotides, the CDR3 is TGTGCCAGCAGCCACGCACCCTTGAGACTTTACAATGAGCAGTTCTTC.

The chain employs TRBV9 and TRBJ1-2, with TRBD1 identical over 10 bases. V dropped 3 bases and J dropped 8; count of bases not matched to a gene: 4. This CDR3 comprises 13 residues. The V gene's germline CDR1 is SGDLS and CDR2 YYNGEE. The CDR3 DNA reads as TGTGCCAGCAGCGCCCGGGACAGGGGAGGCTACACCTTC. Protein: CASSARDRGGYTF.

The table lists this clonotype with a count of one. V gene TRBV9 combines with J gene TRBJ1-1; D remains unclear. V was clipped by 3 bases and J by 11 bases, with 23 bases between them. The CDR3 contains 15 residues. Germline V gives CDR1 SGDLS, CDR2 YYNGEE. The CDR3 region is CASSAKELTLGEAFF. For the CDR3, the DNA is TGTGCCAGCAGCGCTAAGGAACTGACCCTCGGGGAGGCTTTCTTT. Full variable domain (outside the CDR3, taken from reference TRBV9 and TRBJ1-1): DSGVTQTPKHLITATGQRVTLRCSPRSGDLSVYWYQQSLDQGLQFLIQYYNGEERAKGNILERFSAQQFPDLHSELNLSSLELGDSALYFCASSAKELTLGEAFFGQGTRLTVV.

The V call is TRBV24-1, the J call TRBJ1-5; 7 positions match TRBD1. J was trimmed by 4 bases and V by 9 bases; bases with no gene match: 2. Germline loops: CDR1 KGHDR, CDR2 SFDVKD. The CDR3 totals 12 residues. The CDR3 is CATGTDNQPQHF. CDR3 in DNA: TGTGCCACCGGGACAGATAATCAGCCCCAGCATTTT.

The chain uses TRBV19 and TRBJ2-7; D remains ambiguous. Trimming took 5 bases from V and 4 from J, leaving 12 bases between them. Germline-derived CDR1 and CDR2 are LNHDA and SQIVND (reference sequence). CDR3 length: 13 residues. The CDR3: CASSPTLGYEQYF. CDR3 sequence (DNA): TGTGCCAGTAGTCCCACTCTGGGGTACGAGCAGTACTTC.

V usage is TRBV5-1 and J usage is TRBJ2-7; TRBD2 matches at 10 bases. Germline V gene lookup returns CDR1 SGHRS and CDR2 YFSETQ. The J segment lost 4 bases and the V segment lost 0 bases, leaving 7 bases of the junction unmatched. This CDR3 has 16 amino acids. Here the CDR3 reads CASSLEASGSAYEQYF. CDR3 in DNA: TGCGCCAGCAGCTTGGAGGCTAGCGGGAGTGCTTACGAGCAGTACTTC.

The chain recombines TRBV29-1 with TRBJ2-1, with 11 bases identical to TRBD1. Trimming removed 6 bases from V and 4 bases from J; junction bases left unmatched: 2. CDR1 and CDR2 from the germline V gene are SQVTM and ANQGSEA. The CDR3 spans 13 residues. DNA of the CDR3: TGCAGCGTGGACAGGGGGCAGTACAATGAGCAGTTCTTC. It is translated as CSVDRGQYNEQFF.

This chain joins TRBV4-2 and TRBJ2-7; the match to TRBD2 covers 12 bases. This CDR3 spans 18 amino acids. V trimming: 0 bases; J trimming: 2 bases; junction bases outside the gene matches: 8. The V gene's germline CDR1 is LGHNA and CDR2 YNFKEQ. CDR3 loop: CASSQDLGLAGSPYEQYF. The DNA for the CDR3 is TGTGCCAGCAGCCAAGACCTGGGACTAGCGGGTTCCCCCTACGAGCAGTACTTC.

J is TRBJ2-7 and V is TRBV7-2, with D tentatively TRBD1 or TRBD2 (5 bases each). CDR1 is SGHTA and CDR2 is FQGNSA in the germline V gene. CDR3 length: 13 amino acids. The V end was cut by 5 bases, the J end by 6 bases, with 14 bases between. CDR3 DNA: TGTGCCAGCAGCCCAGCCCCGGGGCGCGAGCAGTACTTC. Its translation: CASSPAPGREQYF.

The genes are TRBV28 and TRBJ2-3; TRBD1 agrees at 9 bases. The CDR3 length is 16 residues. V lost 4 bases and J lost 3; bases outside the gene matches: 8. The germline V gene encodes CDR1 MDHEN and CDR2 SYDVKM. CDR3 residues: CASSSGQGMLTDTQYF. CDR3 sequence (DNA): TGTGCCAGCAGTTCCGGACAGGGGATGTTGACAGATACGCAGTATTTT.

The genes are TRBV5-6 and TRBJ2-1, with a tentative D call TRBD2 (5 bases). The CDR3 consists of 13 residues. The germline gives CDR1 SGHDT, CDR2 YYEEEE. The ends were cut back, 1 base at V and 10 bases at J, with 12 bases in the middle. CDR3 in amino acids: CASSLPWRKEQFF. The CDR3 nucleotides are TGTGCCAGCAGCTTGCCCTGGAGGAAGGAGCAGTTCTTC.